Shown below are 2 T cell receptor beta chains from a single sample sequenced in a study of blood T cell repertoires in COVID-19. Data came from immunoSEQ multiplex PCR; TCRdb stores just in-frame clones and leaves some out. In the table there are 80,000 to 95,000 clones, approximately 80% of which are singletons. The specimen sequenced was peripheral blood. The receptors come from a woman older than 75 with active or convalescent COVID-19.

The chain is built from TRBV18 and TRBJ2-7; the D is unclear. Trimming cost V 6 bases and J 2 bases, with 5 bases left between them. The CDR3 covers 11 residues. CDR1 KGHSH and CDR2 LQKENI come from the germline V gene. Here the CDR3 reads CASSEAYEQYF. Here the CDR3 DNA reads TGTGCCAGCTCTGAGGCCTACGAGCAGTACTTC.

The chain has TRBV12-3 or TRBV12-4 and TRBJ2-7; a possible D gene is TRBD1 (6 bases). Trimming cost V 3 bases and J 9 bases, with 15 bases left between them. This CDR3 is 13 amino acids long. CDR3 in amino acids: CASSFGQTFLQYF. CDR3 DNA sequence: TGTGCCAGCAGTTTCGGACAGACCTTTCTGCAGTACTTC.